This T cell receptor beta chain was sequenced in a study of control samples from healthy donors and cancer patients. The table came from immunoSEQ multiplex PCR; TCRdb's copy has only in-frame clones and leaves some out. The table has about 82,000 clones, about 89% seen once. V dropped 9 bases and J dropped 5 bases, with 17 bases sitting between them. The CDR3 loop spans 13 amino acids. The germline V gene encodes CDR1 LNHDA and CDR2 SQIVND (reference sequence). This chain joins TRBV19 and TRBJ2-7; tentatively, D is TRBD2 (6 bases). Specimen: blood. The TCR comes from a man between 45 and 60 years old in good health. CDR3 DNA: TGTGCCAGGGGGAGGACATATCGACACGAGCAGTACTTC. Protein sequence: CARGRTYRHEQYF.